Below, 29 T cell receptor beta chains from the same sample are listed, as sequenced in a study of blood T cell repertoires in COVID-19. Some clones are missing from TCRdb's copy, which holds only in-frame ones; the method was immunoSEQ multiplex PCR. Altogether fewer than 200,000 clones are present, approximately 79% being singletons, with the ten largest covering 6.5% to 9%. The sample consisted of peripheral blood. These receptors originate from a woman between 35 and 50 years old with COVID-19, enrolled during active disease.

The J gene is TRBJ2-5, the V gene TRBV4-2, with 8 bases fitting TRBD2. CDR1 LGHNA and CDR2 YNFKEQ come from the germline V gene. The CDR3 covers 18 residues. Trimming cost V 3 bases and J 0 bases; bases outside gene matches: 12. The CDR3 DNA reads as TGTGCCAGCAGCCACCCCCGCGGGGCGGGGGGCCACCAAGAGACCCAGTACTTC. As protein: CASSHPRGAGGHQETQYF.

The chain uses TRBV29-1 and TRBJ2-1; 10 bases line up with TRBD2. V lost 3 bases, J lost 2 bases, and 7 bases stayed unmatched. CDR1 is SQVTM, CDR2 ANQGSEA, per germline. This CDR3 spans 16 amino acids. The CDR3 loop is CSVETPLAGAYNEQFF. Here the CDR3 DNA reads TGCAGCGTTGAGACCCCTCTAGCGGGAGCCTACAATGAGCAGTTCTTC.

The chain links TRBV27 to TRBJ1-5, with D unclear. CDR1 and CDR2 (germline): MNHEY, SMNVEV (reference sequence). Trimming removed 1 base at V and 10 bases at J, with 8 bases between. The CDR3 consists of 12 residues. The CDR3 region is CASSLLTGPQHF. CDR3 nucleotides: TGTGCCAGCAGTTTATTGACGGGACCCCAGCATTTT.

The chain uses TRBV4-1 and TRBJ1-4, with TRBD1 matching 10 bases. This CDR3 comprises 16 residues. V lost 4 bases to trimming and J lost 4 bases; unmatched junction nucleotides: 6. The germline V gene encodes CDR1 MGHRA and CDR2 YSYEKL. The CDR3 region is CASSPDRGHGNEKLFF. The CDR3 DNA is TGCGCCAGCAGCCCCGACAGGGGGCATGGTAATGAAAAACTGTTTTTT.

This chain links TRBV4-2 with TRBJ2-1; TRBD1 might be the D (5 bases). This CDR3 is built from 15 residues. Germline CDR1 and CDR2: LGHNA and YNFKEQ. V was trimmed by 0 bases and J by 1 base, leaving 7 bases between them. The CDR3 nucleotides are TGTGCCAGCAGCCAAGATAGGGGTTCCTACAATGAGCAGTTCTTC. It specifies CASSQDRGSYNEQFF.

This chain joins TRBV4-1 and TRBJ2-2; a possible D gene is TRBD2 (6 bases). The germline V and J ends were trimmed by 4 bases and 0 bases, with 12 bases remaining between them. The germline gives CDR1 MGHRA, CDR2 YSYEKL. The CDR3 runs 16 residues. The CDR3 bases are TGCGCCAGCAGCCCCACCGGGACTCCGAACACCGGGGAGCTGTTTTTT. Translating gives CASSPTGTPNTGELFF.

This clone was recorded a few times. V gene TRBV6-5 combines with J gene TRBJ2-5, with TRBD2 identical over 12 bases. Germline V gene lookup returns CDR1 MNHEY and CDR2 SVGAGI. The CDR3 is 16 amino acids. With 4 bases clipped from V and 5 bases from J, the junction kept 8 bases outside the gene matches. The chain's CDR3 is CASSLSSGGARETQYF. In DNA form, the CDR3 reads TGTGCCAGCAGTTTATCTAGCGGGGGGGCCCGGGAGACCCAGTACTTC.

This clone was seen a single time. The V and J genes are TRBV29-1 and TRBJ1-1; 8 bases map to TRBD1. This CDR3 region has 13 residues. CDR1 and CDR2 from the germline V gene are SQVTM and ANQGSEA. The trim removed 7 bases at V and 3 bases at J, leaving 7 bases unmatched. CDR3 in amino acids: CSASGGVDTEAFF. The CDR3 nucleotides are TGCAGCGCTTCAGGGGGCGTGGACACTGAAGCTTTCTTT. Looking up the rest from reference TRBV29-1 and TRBJ1-1 gives the full variable domain: SAVISQKPSRDICQRGTSLTIQCQVDSQVTMMFWYRQQPGQSLTLIATANQGSEATYESGFVIDKFPISRPNLTFSTLTVSNMSPEDSSIYLCSASGGVDTEAFFGQGTRLTVV.

The CDR3 protein is CASSPRTSGGGDEQFF. The DNA for the CDR3 is TGTGCCAGCAGCCCCCGGACTAGCGGGGGAGGGGATGAGCAGTTCTTC. The rearrangement joins TRBV11-3 to TRBJ2-1, with 13 bases lining up with TRBD2. The CDR3 has 16 residues. Germline CDR1 is SGHNT and CDR2 is YENEEA. The V and J ends lost 5 bases and 8 bases, in that order; junction bases with no gene match: 9.

The chain carries TRBV10-1 and TRBJ2-3, with TRBD2 as a possible D gene (6 bases). This CDR3 contains 15 residues. Germline assignment: CDR1 WNHNN and CDR2 SYGVQD (reference sequence). Trimming cost V 1 base and J 0 bases, with 8 bases left between them. CDR3 residues: CASSEFRGSTDTQYF. CDR3 sequence (DNA): TGCGCCAGCAGTGAGTTTCGGGGGAGCACAGATACGCAGTATTTT.

This chain connects TRBV19 to TRBJ1-3; D is ambiguous. V lost 4 bases, J lost 4 bases, and 5 bases lay in between. CDR1 is LNHDA, CDR2 SQIVND, per germline (reference sequence). The CDR3 totals 12 residues. The CDR3 sequence: CASSTVGNTIYF. DNA of the CDR3: TGTGCCAGTAGTACAGTCGGAAACACCATATATTTT.

The V and J genes are TRBV27 and TRBJ2-7, with TRBD1 as a possible D gene (6 bases). The length of the CDR3 is 13 residues. V was trimmed by 2 bases and J by 3 bases, leaving 8 bases between them. Germline CDR1 reads MNHEY; CDR2 reads SMNVEV (reference sequence). The DNA for the CDR3 is TGTGCCAGCAGTTTAGCGGACAGCTACGAGCAGTACTTC. Protein product: CASSLADSYEQYF.

The table lists this clone with a few counts. V gene TRBV7-9 combines with J gene TRBJ1-4; 8 bases are a match to TRBD1. The ends lost 5 bases at V and 3 bases at J; junction bases unmatched: 2. The CDR3 is 14 amino acids. The germline gives CDR1 SEHNR, CDR2 FQNEAQ (reference sequence). The DNA for the CDR3 is TGTGCCAGCAGCCAACAGGGGGCTAATGAAAAACTGTTTTTT. Translated, it gives CASSQQGANEKLFF. Full variable domain (missing parts from reference TRBV7-9 and TRBJ1-4): DTGVSQNPRHKITKRGQNVTFRCDPISEHNRLYWYRQTLGQGPEFLTYFQNEAQLEKSRLLSDRFSAERPKGSFSTLEIQRTEQGDSAMYLCASSQQGANEKLFFGSGTQLSVL.

The chain has TRBV28 and TRBJ2-5; possible D gene TRBD2, 6 bases. Trimming took off 6 bases at V and 6 bases at J, with 20 bases between the two ends. CDR1 and CDR2 from the germline V gene are MDHEN and SYDVKM. The CDR3 runs to 15 residues. CDR3 DNA: TGTGCCAGCAGCGAGGCCGGGACTGCAAGTAAGACCCAGTACTTC. Protein sequence: CASSEAGTASKTQYF.

The J gene is TRBJ2-1, the V gene TRBV11-3; D not resolved. The CDR3 runs to 13 residues. Trimming removed 5 bases from V and 6 bases from J, with 11 bases in between. Germline assignment: CDR1 SGHNT and CDR2 YENEEA. The CDR3 sequence is CASSPPLSNEQFF. In DNA form, the CDR3 reads TGTGCCAGCAGCCCCCCTCTGTCCAATGAGCAGTTCTTC.

The chain joins TRBV14 to TRBJ2-7, with 10 bases matching TRBD1. V shed 2 bases, J shed 7 bases, and the junction held 8 bases outside the gene matches. The CDR3 length is 15 residues. CDR1 SGHDN and CDR2 FVKESK come from the germline V gene. Here the CDR3 DNA reads TGTGCCAGCAGCCAACTGGGACAGGGGAGTTGGGAGCAGTACTTC. Protein sequence: CASSQLGQGSWEQYF.

This clone was counted a few times. This chain links TRBV30 with TRBJ1-1; no clear D gene. Germline CDR1 and CDR2: GTSNPN and SVGIG (reference sequence). Trimming shortened V by 2 bases and J by 0 bases, and 4 bases separated the two germline ends. CDR3 length: 12 amino acids. The CDR3 protein is CAWSKLNTEAFF. The DNA of the CDR3 is TGTGCCTGGAGTAAGCTGAACACTGAAGCTTTCTTT.

As for this clone: Compared with germline, one end of the junction differs, possibly owing to a read error. The chain links TRBV4-1 to TRBJ2-5; no firm D call. The CDR3 runs to 12 residues. Germline V CDR1 and CDR2: MGHRA, YSYEKL. DNA for the CDR3: TGCGCCAGCAGCCAAGACCAGGAGACCCAGTACTTC. Amino acids: CASSQDQETQYF.

This chain uses TRBV30 with TRBJ1-2; D may be TRBD1 (5 bases). The CDR3 contains 11 residues. Deletions cut 3 bases from V and 7 bases from J, with 9 bases between. Germline lookup yields CDR1 GTSNPN and CDR2 SVGIG (reference sequence). The CDR3 spells CAWRGRVGYTF. CDR3 in DNA: TGTGCCTGGAGGGGGCGAGTTGGCTACACCTTC.

The rearrangement joins TRBV27 to TRBJ1-5, with D hard to call. V lost 0 bases and J 1 base, leaving 7 bases between the germline ends. The CDR3 length is 15 residues. Germline lookup yields CDR1 MNHEY and CDR2 SMNVEV (reference sequence). CDR3 residues: CASSLSRLSNQPQHF. CDR3 nucleotide sequence: TGTGCCAGCAGTTTATCTCGTCTAAGCAATCAGCCCCAGCATTTT.

This clone was detected once. The rearrangement links TRBV11-2 to TRBJ2-1; 13 nucleotides align to TRBD2. V lost 5 bases and J lost 4; bases outside the gene matches: 5. CDR1 and CDR2 from the germline V gene are SGHAT and FQNNGV. This CDR3 has 16 residues. CDR3 loop: CASSIQTSGRYNEQFF. CDR3 DNA: TGTGCCAGCAGCATACAGACTAGCGGGAGGTACAATGAGCAGTTCTTC. The full variable domain, its missing parts supplied by reference TRBV11-2 and TRBJ2-1, is EAGVAQSPRYKIIEKRQSVAFWCNPISGHATLYWYQQILGQGPKLLIQFQNNGVVDDSQLPKDRFSAERLKGVDSTLKIQPAKLEDSAVYLCASSIQTSGRYNEQFFGPGTRLTVL.

The rearrangement joins TRBV4-2 to TRBJ2-3; TRBD2 matches at 8 bases. The CDR3 length is 17 residues. From germline, CDR1 is LGHNA and CDR2 YNFKEQ. V lost 5 bases to trimming and J lost 8 bases; unmatched junction nucleotides: 18. Here the CDR3 DNA reads TGTGCCAGCAGCTCCAGCTGGGCGGGGGGCGAGGGGGTTACGCAGTATTTT. Translating it yields CASSSSWAGGEGVTQYF.

The J gene is TRBJ2-5, the V gene TRBV28; D not certain. Germline V lookup: CDR1 MDHEN, CDR2 SYDVKM. The CDR3 sequence is 14 residues long. V lost 10 bases and J lost 2, with 17 bases in between. The CDR3 DNA follows: TGTGCCACCCATATGAGTTCACCACAAGAGACCCAGTACTTC. It is translated as CATHMSSPQETQYF.

In this sample, this clone turned up once. The V call is TRBV11-2, the J call TRBJ1-2; 9 bases align to TRBD1. The germline V gene encodes CDR1 SGHAT and CDR2 FQNNGV. Trimming at V came to 4 bases and at J to 6 bases, leaving 9 bases not matched to a gene. The CDR3 consists of 15 residues. The CDR3 DNA follows: TGTGCCAGCAGCTGGGCCGGGACAGGGCCGGATGGCTACACCTTC. Translated: CASSWAGTGPDGYTF.

This clone is a singleton in its sample. The chain is built from TRBV10-1 and TRBJ2-4; no clear D gene. V shed 0 bases and J shed 7 bases, with 7 bases lying between them. Germline loops: CDR1 WNHNN, CDR2 SYGVQD (reference sequence). This CDR3 region has 13 residues. CDR3 bases: TGCGCCAGCAGTGAGTCGGCCGGGAACATTCAGTACTTC. It codes for CASSESAGNIQYF.

The J gene is TRBJ2-1, the V gene TRBV14, with 10 bases that match TRBD2. Per germline, CDR1 SGHDN and CDR2 FVKESK. V trimming: 2 bases; J trimming: 12 bases; junction bases outside the gene matches: 1. This CDR3 comprises 12 residues. CDR3 sequence: CASSQSGGVQFF. CDR3 nucleotides: TGTGCCAGCAGCCAAAGCGGGGGGGTGCAGTTCTTC.

The V and J genes are TRBV27 and TRBJ1-1, with 9 nucleotides matching TRBD1. The CDR3 sequence is 15 residues long. CDR1 and CDR2 (germline): MNHEY, SMNVEV (reference sequence). V gave up 5 bases and J gave up 4 bases; unmatched junction bases: 8. The CDR3 DNA reads TGTGCCAGCAGTCCCGGGACAGGGAGAGGCACTGAAGCTTTCTTT. Translated: CASSPGTGRGTEAFF.

This rearrangement joins TRBV4-1 to TRBJ2-5, with D tentatively TRBD2 (5 bases). Between the trimmed V and J ends, which lost 2 bases and 1 base, there was a span of 14 bases. Germline values: CDR1 MGHRA, CDR2 YSYEKL. CDR3 length: 16 residues. CDR3 DNA: TGCGCCAGCAGCCAATTTGTAGCCGAGGGCCAAGAGACCCAGTACTTC. Encoded protein: CASSQFVAEGQETQYF.

This chain connects TRBV5-1 to TRBJ2-5; TRBD1 might be the D (6 bases). The CDR3 has 13 amino acids. Germline CDR1 is SGHRS and CDR2 is YFSETQ. Deletions cut 4 bases from V and 2 bases from J, with 9 bases between. The CDR3 DNA is TGCGCCAGCAGCGACGGGACACAAGAGACCCAGTACTTC. Its translation: CASSDGTQETQYF.